The following is a TCR beta chain sequence with its context. The antigen is unknown. This record comes from a study of T cells in lung cancer brain metastases. Background on the study: Median interval between primary and brain metastasis samples was about 47 weeks. Study-wide results and limits: Most clones were lesion-specific, with limited overlap between paired lesions (Morisita roughly 0.2).

TCRdb's table, derived via immunoSEQ multiplex PCR, lists solely in-frame clones and lacks some. The table shows thousands of clones, with about 86% occurring only once. The CDR3 is made up of 19 amino acids. Trimming stripped 3 bases from V and 4 bases from J, with 24 bases between. CDR1 is SGHVS, CDR2 FQNEAQ, per germline. The TCR was taken from a woman aged 45-60 years with non-small cell lung cancer. V usage is TRBV7-8 and J usage is TRBJ1-4; tentative D call: TRBD1 (6 bases). The specimen sequenced was tumor tissue from the primary lung tumor. For the CDR3, the DNA is TGTGCCAGCAGCTTGGACCACCCCGGGACGGGGGCCCATAATGAAAAACTGTTTTTT. It encodes CASSLDHPGTGAHNEKLFF.